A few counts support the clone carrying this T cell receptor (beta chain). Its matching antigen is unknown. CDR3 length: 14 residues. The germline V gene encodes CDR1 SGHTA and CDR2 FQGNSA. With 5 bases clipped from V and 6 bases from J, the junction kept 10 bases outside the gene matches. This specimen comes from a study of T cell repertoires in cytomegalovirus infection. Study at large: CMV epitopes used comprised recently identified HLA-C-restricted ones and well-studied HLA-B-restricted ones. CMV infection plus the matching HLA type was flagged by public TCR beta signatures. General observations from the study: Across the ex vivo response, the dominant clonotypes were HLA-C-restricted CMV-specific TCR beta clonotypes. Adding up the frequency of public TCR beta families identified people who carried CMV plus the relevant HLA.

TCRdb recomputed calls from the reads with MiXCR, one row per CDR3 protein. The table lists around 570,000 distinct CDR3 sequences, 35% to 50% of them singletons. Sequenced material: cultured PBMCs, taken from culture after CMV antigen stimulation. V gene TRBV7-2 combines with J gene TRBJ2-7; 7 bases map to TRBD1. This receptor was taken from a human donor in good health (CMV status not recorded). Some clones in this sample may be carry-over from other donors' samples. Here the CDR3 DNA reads TGTGCCAGCAGCCTCGACAGGGCCAGGGCCGAGCAGTACTTC. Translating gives CASSLDRARAEQYF.